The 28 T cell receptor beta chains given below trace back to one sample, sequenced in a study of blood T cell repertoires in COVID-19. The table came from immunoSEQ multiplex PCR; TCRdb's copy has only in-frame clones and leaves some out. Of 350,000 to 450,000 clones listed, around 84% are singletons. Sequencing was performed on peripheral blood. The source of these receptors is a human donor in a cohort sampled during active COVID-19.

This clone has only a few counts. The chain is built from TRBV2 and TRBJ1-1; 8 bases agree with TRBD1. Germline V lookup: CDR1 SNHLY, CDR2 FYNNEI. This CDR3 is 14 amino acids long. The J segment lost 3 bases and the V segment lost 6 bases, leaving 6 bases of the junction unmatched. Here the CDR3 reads CASSDTGGDTEAFF. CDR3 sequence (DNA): TGTGCCAGCAGCGATACAGGGGGGGACACTGAAGCTTTCTTT.

CDR3 loop: CASSLLSGFLTF. The CDR3 DNA reads TGTGCCAGCAGTTTATTGTCGGGATTTCTCACCTTC. V and J are TRBV27 and TRBJ1-2; D is unresolved. The germline V and J ends were trimmed by 1 base and 13 bases, with 13 bases remaining between them. Germline V gene sequence: CDR1 MNHEY, CDR2 SMNVEV (reference sequence). There are 12 residues in the CDR3.

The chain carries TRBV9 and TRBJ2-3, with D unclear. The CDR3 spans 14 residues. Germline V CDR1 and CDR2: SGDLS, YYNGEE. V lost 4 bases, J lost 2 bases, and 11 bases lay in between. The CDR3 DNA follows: TGTGCCAGCAGCTCCAGGTGGAACACAGATACGCAGTATTTT. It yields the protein CASSSRWNTDTQYF. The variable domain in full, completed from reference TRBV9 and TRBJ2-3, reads DSGVTQTPKHLITATGQRVTLRCSPRSGDLSVYWYQQSLDQGLQFLIQYYNGEERAKGNILERFSAQQFPDLHSELNLSSLELGDSALYFCASSSRWNTDTQYFGPGTRLTVL.

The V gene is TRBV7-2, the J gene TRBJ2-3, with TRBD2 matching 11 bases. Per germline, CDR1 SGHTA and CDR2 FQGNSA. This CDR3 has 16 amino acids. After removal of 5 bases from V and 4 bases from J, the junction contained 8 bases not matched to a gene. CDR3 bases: TGTGCCAGCAGCACGATAGCGGGGGGGCTGGCAGATACGCAGTATTTT. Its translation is CASSTIAGGLADTQYF. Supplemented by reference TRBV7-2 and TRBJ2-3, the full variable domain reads GAGVSQSPSNKVTEKGKDVELRCDPISGHTALYWYRQSLGQGLEFLIYFQGNSAPDKSGLPSDRFSAERTGGSVSTLTIQRTQQEDSAVYLCASSTIAGGLADTQYFGPGTRLTVL.

The CDR3, as DNA: TGCGCCAGCAGCTTGGTATCGCCAGAAGATGAGCAGTTCTTC. Amino acids: CASSLVSPEDEQFF. The chain couples TRBV5-1 to TRBJ2-1; D ambiguous. Trimming stripped 0 bases from V and 8 bases from J, with 12 bases between. There are 14 residues in the CDR3. Germline V gene lookup returns CDR1 SGHRS and CDR2 YFSETQ.

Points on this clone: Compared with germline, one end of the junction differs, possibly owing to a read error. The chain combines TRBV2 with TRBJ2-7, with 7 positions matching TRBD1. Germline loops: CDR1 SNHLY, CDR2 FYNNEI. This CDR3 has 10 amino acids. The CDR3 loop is CASSGGQKDF. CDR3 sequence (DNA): TGTGCCAGCAGTGGGGGACAGAAGGACTTC.

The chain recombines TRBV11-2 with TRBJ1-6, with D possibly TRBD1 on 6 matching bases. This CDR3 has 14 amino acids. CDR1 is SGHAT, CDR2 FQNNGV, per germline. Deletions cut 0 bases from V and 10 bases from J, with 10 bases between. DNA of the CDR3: TGTGCCAGCAGCTTAGACAGGGGATACTCACCCCTCCACTTT. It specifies CASSLDRGYSPLHF.

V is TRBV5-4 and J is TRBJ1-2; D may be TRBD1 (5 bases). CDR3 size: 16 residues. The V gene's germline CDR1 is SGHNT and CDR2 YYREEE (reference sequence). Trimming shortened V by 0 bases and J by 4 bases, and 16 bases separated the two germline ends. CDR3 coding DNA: TGTGCCAGCAGCTTGGGCGGGACGGTTCCGGGCTATGGCTACACCTTC. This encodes CASSLGGTVPGYGYTF.

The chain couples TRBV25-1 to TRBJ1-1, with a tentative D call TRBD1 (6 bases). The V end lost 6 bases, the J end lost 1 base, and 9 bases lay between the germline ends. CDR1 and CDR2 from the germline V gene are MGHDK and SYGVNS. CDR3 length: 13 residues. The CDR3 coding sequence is TGTGCCAGCAGCCACAGGGAGAACACTGAAGCTTTCTTT. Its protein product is CASSHRENTEAFF.

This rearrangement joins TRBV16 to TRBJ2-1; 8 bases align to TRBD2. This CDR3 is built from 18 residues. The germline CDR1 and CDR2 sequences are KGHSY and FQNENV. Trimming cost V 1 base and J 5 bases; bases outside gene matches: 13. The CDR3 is CASSQYLSRTSRNNEQFF. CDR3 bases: TGTGCCAGCAGCCAATACCTTAGTCGGACTAGCCGTAACAATGAGCAGTTCTTC.

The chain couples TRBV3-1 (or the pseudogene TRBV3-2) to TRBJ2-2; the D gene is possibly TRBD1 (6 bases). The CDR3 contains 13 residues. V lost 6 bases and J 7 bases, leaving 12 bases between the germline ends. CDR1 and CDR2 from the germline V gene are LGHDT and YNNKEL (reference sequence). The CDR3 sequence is CASRTGSSGELFF. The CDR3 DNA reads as TGTGCCAGCAGGACAGGCTCCAGCGGGGAGCTGTTTTTT.

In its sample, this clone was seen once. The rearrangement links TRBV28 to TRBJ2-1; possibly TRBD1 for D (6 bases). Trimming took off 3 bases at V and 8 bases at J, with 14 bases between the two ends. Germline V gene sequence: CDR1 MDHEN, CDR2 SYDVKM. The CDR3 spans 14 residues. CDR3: CASSFRQDSDEQFF. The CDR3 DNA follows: TGTGCCAGCAGTTTTCGGCAGGACAGCGATGAGCAGTTCTTC.

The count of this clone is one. The CDR3 DNA sequence: TGTGCCAGCACCGACAGACATGGCTACACCTTC. Its protein product is CASTDRHGYTF. The genes are TRBV25-1 and TRBJ1-2; TRBD1 might be the D (5 bases). V lost 7 bases and J lost 6, with 9 bases in between. The germline V gene has CDR1 MGHDK and CDR2 SYGVNS. CDR3 size: 11 residues.

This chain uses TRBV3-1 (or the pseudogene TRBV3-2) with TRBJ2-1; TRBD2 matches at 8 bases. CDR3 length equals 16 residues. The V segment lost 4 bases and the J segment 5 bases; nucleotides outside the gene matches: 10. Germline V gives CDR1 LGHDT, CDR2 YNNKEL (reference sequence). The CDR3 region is CASSRAGALRDNEQFF. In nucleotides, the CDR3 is TGTGCCAGCAGCCGAGCGGGGGCCCTCCGGGACAATGAGCAGTTCTTC.

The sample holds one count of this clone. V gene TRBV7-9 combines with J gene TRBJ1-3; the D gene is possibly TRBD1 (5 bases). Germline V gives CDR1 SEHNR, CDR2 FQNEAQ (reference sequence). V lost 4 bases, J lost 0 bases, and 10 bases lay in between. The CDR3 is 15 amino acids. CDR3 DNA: TGTGCCAGCAGCTCCCGACAGTCCTCTGGAAACACCATATATTTT. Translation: CASSSRQSSGNTIYF.

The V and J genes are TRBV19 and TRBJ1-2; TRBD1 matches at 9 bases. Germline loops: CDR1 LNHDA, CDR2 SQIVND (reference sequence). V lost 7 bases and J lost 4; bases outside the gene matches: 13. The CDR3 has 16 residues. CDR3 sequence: CASTWTGASFAYGYTF. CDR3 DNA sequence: TGTGCCAGTACCTGGACAGGGGCCTCTTTTGCCTATGGCTACACCTTC.

The CDR3: CASSVQGRDTGELFF. CDR3 DNA sequence: TGTGCCAGCAGCGTACAGGGTAGGGACACCGGGGAGCTGTTTTTT. The rearrangement links TRBV9 to TRBJ2-2; a possible D gene is TRBD1 (5 bases). The CDR3 covers 15 residues. The V end lost 1 base, the J end lost 3 bases, and 10 bases lay between the germline ends. Germline CDR1 and CDR2: SGDLS and YYNGEE.

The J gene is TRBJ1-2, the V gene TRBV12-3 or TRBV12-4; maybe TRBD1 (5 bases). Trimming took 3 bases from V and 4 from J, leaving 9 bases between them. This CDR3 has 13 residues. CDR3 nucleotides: TGTGCCAGCAGTTTGACAGAGTCCTATGGCTACACCTTC. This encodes CASSLTESYGYTF.

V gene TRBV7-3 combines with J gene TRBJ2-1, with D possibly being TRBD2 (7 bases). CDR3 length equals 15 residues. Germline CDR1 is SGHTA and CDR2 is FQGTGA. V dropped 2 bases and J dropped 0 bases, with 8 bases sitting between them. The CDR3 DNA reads TGTGCCAGCAGCTTACGGGGGGCCTCCTACAATGAGCAGTTCTTC. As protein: CASSLRGASYNEQFF.

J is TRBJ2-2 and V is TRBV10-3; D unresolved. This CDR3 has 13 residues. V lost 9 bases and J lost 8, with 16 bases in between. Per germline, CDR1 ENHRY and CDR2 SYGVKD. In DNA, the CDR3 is TGTGCCATTCAGTCCATTCCCACGGGGGAGCTGTTTTTT. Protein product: CAIQSIPTGELFF.

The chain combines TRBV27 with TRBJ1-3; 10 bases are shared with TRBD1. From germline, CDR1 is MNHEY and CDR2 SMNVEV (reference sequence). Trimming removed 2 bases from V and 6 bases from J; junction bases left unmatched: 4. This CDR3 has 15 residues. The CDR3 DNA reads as TGTGCCAGCAGTTTACCGGGACAGGGGCCAAACACCATATATTTT. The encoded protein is CASSLPGQGPNTIYF.

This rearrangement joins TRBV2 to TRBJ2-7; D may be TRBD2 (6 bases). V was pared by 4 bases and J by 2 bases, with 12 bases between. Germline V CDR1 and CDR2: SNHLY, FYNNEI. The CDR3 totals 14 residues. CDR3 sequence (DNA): TGTGCCAGCAGTGTGGGGGGTCCGACCTACGAGCAGTACTTC. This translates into CASSVGGPTYEQYF.

The CDR3 spells CAWGPSGNYGYTF. CDR3 bases: TGTGCCTGGGGCCCCTCCGGGAACTATGGCTACACCTTC. The V and J genes are TRBV30 and TRBJ1-2; D is ambiguous. CDR3 size: 13 residues. The germline gives CDR1 GTSNPN, CDR2 SVGIG (reference sequence). V gave up 5 bases and J gave up 2 bases, with 12 bases separating them.

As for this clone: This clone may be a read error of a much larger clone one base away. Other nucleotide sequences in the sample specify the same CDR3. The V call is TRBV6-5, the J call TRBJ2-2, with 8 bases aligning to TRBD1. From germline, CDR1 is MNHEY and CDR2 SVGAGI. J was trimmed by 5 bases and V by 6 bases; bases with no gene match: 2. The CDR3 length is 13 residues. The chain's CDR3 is CASRTGDTGELFF. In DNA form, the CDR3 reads TGTGCCAGCAGGACAGGGGATACCGGGGAGCTGTTTTTT.

The CDR3 DNA is TGTGCCAGCAGCTTAAGAGCGAACACTGAAGCTTTCTTT. Translating gives CASSLRANTEAFF. The rearrangement links TRBV11-2 to TRBJ1-1; unclear D gene. The CDR3 loop spans 13 amino acids. CDR1 and CDR2 from the germline V gene are SGHAT and FQNNGV. Trimming took off 2 bases at V and 1 base at J, with 5 bases between the two ends.

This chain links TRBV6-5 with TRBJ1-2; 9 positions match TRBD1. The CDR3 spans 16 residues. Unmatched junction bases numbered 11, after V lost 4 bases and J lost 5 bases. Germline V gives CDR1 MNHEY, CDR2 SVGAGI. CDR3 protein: CASSSVARTGEYGYTF. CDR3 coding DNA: TGTGCCAGCAGTTCCGTCGCCCGGACAGGGGAATATGGCTACACCTTC.

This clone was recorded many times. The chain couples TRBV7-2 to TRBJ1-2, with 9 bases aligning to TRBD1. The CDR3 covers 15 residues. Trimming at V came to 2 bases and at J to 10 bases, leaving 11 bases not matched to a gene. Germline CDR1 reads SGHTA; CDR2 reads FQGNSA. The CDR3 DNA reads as TGTGCCAGCAGCTTATCCACCGGGACAGGGCTCGCCTACACCTTC. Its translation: CASSLSTGTGLAYTF.

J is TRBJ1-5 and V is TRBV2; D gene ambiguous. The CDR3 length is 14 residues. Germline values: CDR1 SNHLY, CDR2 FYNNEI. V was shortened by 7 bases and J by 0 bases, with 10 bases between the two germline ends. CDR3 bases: TGTGCCAGCAATATCGAGGGTAGCAATCAGCCCCAGCATTTT. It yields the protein CASNIEGSNQPQHF.